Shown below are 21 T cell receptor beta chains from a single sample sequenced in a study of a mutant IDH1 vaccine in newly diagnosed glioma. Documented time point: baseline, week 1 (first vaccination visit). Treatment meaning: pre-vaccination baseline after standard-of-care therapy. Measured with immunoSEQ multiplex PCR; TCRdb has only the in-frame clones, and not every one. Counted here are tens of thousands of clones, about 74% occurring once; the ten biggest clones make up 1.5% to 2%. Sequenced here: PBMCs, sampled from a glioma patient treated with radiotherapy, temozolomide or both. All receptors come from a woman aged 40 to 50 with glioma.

The CDR3: CATKISYNSPLHF. The CDR3 nucleotides read TGTGCCACGAAGATCTCCTATAATTCACCCCTCCACTTT. This chain joins TRBV15 and TRBJ1-6; D unclear. V dropped 9 bases and J dropped 0 bases, with 6 bases sitting between them. The CDR3 sequence is 13 residues long. The V gene's germline CDR1 is LNHNV and CDR2 YYDKDF (reference sequence). The complete variable domain, with remaining parts taken from reference TRBV15 and TRBJ1-6, reads DAMVIQNPRYQVTQFGKPVTLSCSQTLNHNVMYWYQQKSSQAPKLLFHYYDKDFNNEADTPDNFQSRRPNTSFCFLDIRSPGLGDTAMYLCATKISYNSPLHFGNGTRLTVT.

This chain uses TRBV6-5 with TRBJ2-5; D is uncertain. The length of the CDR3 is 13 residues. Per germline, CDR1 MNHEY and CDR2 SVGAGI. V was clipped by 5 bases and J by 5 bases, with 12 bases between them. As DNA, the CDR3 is TGTGCCAGCAGTCCTCCCTCCCTGGAGACCCAGTACTTC. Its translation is CASSPPSLETQYF.

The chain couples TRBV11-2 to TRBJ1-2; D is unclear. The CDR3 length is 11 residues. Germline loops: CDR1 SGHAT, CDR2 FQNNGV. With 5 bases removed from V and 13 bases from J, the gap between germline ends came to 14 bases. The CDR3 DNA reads TGTGCCAGCAGCAAAGACGGGAGGACCACCTTC. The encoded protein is CASSKDGRTTF.

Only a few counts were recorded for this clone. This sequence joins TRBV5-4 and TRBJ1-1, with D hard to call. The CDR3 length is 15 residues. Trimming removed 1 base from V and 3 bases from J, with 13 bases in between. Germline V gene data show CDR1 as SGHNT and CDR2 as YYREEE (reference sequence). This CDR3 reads CASSLRPSPDTEAFF. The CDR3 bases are TGTGCCAGCAGCTTGAGACCCTCACCCGACACTGAAGCTTTCTTT. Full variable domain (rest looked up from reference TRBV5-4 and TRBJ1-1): ETGVTQSPTHLIKTRGQQVTLRCSSQSGHNTVSWYQQALGQGPQFIFQYYREEENGRGNFPPRFSGLQFPNYSSELNVNALELDDSALYLCASSLRPSPDTEAFFGQGTRLTVV.

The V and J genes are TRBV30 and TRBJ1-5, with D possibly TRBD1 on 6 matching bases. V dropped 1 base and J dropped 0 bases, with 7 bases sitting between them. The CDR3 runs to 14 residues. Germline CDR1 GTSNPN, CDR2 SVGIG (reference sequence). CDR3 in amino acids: CAWSARGSNQPQHF. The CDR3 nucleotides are TGTGCCTGGAGTGCCAGGGGTAGCAATCAGCCCCAGCATTTT.

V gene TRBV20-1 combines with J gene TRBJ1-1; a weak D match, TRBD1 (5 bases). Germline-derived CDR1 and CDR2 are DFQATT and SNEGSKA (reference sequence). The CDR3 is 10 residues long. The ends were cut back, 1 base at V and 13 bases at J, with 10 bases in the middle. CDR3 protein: CSARAPTDFF. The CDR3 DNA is TGCAGTGCTAGAGCCCCGACAGATTTCTTT.

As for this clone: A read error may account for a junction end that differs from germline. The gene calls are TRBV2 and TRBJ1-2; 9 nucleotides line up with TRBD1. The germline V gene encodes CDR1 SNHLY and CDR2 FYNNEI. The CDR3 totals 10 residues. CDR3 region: CASSEGTGDF. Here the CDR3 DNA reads TGTGCCAGCAGTGAAGGGACAGGGGACTTC.

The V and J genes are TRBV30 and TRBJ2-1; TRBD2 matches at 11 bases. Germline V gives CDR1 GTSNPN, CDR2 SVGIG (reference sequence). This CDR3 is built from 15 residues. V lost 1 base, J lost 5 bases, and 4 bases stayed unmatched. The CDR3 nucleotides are TGTGCCTGGAGTGGGGGACTAGCGGAAGACAATGAGCAGTTCTTC. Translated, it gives CAWSGGLAEDNEQFF. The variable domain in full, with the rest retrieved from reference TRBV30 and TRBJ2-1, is SQTIHQWPATLVQPVGSPLSLECTVEGTSNPNLYWYRQAAGRGLQLLFYSVGIGQISSEVPQNLSASRPQDRQFILSSKKLLLSDSGFYLCAWSGGLAEDNEQFFGPGTRLTVL.

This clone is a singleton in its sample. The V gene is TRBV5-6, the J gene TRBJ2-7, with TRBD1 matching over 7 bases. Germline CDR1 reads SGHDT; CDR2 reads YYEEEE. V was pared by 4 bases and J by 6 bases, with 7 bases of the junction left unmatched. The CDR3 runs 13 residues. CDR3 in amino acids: CASSPLQGSEQYF. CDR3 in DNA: TGTGCCAGCAGCCCATTACAGGGGAGCGAGCAGTACTTC.

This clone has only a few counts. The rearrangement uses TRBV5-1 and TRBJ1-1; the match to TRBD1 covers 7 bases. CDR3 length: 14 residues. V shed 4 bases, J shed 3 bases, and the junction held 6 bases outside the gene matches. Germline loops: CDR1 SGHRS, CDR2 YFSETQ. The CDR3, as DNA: TGCGCCAGCAGCCAACAGGGGAAGGACACTGAAGCTTTCTTT. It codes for CASSQQGKDTEAFF.

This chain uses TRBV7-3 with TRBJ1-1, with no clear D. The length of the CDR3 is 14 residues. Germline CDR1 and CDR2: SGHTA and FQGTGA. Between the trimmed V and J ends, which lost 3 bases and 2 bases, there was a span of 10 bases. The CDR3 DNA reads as TGTGCCAGCAGCTTGGGTCCGGTTAACACTGAAGCTTTCTTT. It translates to CASSLGPVNTEAFF.

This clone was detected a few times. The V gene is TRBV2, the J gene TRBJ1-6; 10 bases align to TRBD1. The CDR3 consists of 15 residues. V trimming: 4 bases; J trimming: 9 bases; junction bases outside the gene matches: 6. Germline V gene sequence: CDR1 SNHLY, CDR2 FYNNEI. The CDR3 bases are TGTGCCAGCAGTGGGCCGGGACAGGGGAGTTCACCCCTCCACTTT. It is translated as CASSGPGQGSSPLHF.

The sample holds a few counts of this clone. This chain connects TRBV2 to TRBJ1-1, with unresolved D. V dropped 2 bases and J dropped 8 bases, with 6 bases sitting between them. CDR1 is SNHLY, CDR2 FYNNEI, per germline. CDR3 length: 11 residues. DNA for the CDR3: TGTGCCAGCAGTGAACCCCGGGAAGCTTTCTTT. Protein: CASSEPREAFF.

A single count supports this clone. In nucleotides, the CDR3 is TGTGCCAGCAGTGGGTCCGGGCAGGCGAGCGAGGACCAGTACTTC. This encodes CASSGSGQASEDQYF. This sequence joins TRBV25-1 and TRBJ2-5; no reliable D call. The CDR3 loop spans 15 amino acids. Germline CDR1 MGHDK, CDR2 SYGVNS. Between the trimmed V and J ends, which lost 4 bases and 10 bases, there was a span of 22 bases.

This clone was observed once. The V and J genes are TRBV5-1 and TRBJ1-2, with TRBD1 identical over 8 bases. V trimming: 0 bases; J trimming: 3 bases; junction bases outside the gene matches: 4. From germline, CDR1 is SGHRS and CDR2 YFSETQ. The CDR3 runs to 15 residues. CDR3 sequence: CASSLAPGGDYGYTF. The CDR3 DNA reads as TGCGCCAGCAGCTTGGCCCCAGGGGGCGACTATGGCTACACCTTC.

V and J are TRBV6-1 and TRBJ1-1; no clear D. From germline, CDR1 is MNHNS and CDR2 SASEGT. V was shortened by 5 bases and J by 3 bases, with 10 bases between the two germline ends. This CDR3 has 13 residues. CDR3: CASSSTRYTEAFF. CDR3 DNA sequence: TGTGCCAGCAGTTCTACCCGATACACTGAAGCTTTCTTT.

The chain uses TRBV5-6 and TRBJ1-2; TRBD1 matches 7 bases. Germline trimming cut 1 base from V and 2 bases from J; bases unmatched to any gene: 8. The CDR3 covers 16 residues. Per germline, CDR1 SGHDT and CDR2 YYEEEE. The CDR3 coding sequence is TGTGCCAGCAGCTTGTTTGGGCAGGGACAGAACTATGGCTACACCTTC. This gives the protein CASSLFGQGQNYGYTF.

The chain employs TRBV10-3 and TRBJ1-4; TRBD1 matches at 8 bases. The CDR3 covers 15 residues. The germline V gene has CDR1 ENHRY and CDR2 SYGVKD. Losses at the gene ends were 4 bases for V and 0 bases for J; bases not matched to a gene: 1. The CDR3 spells CAISGDRSTNEKLFF. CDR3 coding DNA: TGTGCCATCAGTGGGGACAGGTCAACTAATGAAAAACTGTTTTTT.

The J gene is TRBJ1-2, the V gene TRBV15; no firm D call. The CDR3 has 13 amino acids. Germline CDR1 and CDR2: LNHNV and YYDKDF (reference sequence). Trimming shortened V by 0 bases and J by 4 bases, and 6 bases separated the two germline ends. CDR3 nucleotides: TGTGCCACCAGCAGAGATCCCGGCTATGGCTACACCTTC. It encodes CATSRDPGYGYTF.

The CDR3, as DNA: TGTGCCAGCAGCTTAGCTACCGGACAGCGAGCTCTCTTGAATCAGCCCCAGCATTTT. This sequence encodes CASSLATGQRALLNQPQHF. V usage is TRBV7-9 and J usage is TRBJ1-5, with D perhaps TRBD1 (6 bases). The germline V gene has CDR1 SEHNR and CDR2 FQNEAQ (reference sequence). The CDR3 loop spans 19 amino acids. V was trimmed by 0 bases and J by 4 bases, leaving 22 bases between them.

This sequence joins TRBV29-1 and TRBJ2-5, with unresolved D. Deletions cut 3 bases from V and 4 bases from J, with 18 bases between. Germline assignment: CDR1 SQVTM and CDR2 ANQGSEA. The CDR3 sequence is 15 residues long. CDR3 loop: CSVDEWASGLETQYF. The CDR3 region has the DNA TGCAGCGTTGACGAATGGGCTTCAGGCCTAGAGACCCAGTACTTC.